This T cell receptor (beta chain) emerged from a study of human T cells and chemical hapten exposure. Overall study: Throughout the approximately 24-week study, diphenylcyclopropenone was applied weekly to the patients' scalps. Upper-back patches of 0.01% DPC were read at 6 days.

Overall study results and limits: Expanded TCRs created a significantly greater count of big CDR3 similarity clusters than controls did.

This CDR3 region has 15 residues. The germline V gene encodes CDR1 LGHNA and CDR2 YNFKEQ. V was trimmed by 2 bases and J by 1 base, leaving 11 bases between them. Concerning this clonotype: The antigen is not known.

MiXCR, applied by TCRdb to the RACE reads, yields one record per CDR3 protein. This table has roughly 250,000 distinct CDR3 sequences, over 8% appearing once. Specified time point: pre-sensitization, week 0. Treatment noted: therapeutic diphenylcyclopropenone sensitization with weekly scalp DPC. The gene calls are TRBV4-2 and TRBJ1-1; no definite D call. The receptor was isolated from a woman in her 40s with alopecia areata. Some clones in this sample may be carry-over from other donors' samples. This specimen was whole blood, taken in connection with sensitization to the hapten diphenylcyclopropenone (DPC). The CDR3 DNA reads TGTGCCAGCAGCCAACGAGGCTCTGGGAACACTGAAGCTTTCTTT. It specifies CASSQRGSGNTEAFF.